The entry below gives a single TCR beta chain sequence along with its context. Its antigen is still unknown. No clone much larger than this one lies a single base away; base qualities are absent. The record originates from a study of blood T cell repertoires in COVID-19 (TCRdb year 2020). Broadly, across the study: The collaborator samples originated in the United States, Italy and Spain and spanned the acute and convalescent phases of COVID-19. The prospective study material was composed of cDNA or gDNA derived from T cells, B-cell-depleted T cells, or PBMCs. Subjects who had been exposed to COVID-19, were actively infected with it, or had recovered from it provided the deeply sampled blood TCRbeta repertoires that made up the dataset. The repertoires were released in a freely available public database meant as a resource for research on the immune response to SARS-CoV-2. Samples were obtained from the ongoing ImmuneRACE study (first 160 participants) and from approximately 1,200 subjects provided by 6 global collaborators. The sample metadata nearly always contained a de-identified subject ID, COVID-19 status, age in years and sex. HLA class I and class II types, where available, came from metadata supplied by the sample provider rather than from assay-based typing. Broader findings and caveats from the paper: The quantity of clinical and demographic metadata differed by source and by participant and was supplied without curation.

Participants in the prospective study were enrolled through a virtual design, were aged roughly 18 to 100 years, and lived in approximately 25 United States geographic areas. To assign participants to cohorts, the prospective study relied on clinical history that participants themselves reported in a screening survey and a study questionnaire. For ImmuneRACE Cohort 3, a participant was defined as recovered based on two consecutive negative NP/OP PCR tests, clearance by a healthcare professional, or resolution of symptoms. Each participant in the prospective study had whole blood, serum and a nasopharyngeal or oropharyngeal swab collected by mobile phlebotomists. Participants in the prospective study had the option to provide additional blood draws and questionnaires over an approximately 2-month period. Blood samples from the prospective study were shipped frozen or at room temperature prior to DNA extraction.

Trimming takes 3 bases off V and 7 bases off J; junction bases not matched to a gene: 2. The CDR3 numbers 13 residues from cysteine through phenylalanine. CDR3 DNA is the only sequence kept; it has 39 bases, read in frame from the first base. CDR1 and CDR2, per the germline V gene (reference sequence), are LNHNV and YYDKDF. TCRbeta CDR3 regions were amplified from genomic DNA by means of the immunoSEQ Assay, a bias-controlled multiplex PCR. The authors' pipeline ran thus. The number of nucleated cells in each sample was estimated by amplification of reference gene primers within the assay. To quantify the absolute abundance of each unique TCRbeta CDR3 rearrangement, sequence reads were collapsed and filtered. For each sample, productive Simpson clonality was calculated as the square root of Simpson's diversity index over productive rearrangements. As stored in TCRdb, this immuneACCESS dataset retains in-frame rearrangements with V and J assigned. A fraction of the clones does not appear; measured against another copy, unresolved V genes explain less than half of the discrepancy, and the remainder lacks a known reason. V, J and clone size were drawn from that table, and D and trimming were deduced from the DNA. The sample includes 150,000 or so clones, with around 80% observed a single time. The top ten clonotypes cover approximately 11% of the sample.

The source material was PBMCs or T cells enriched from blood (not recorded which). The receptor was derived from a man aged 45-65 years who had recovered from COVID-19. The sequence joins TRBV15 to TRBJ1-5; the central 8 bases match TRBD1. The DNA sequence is TGTGCCACCAGCAGGACAGGGGAACAGCCCCAGCATTTT. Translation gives CATSRTGEQPQHF.